This is a list of T cell receptor beta chains from one sample in a study of blood T cell repertoires in COVID-19. Generated by immunoSEQ multiplex PCR, the TCRdb table keeps only in-frame clones and is missing some. The sample carries some 310,000 clones, almost 90% recorded once. The sequenced sample was peripheral blood. All receptors come from a middle-aged woman with COVID-19, enrolled during active disease. CDR3s leave out the opening cysteine and the closing phenylalanine or tryptophan. Fields, in order: J gene, clone size, V gene, CDR3 protein. Only some rows state a clone size, as once, few, many or a class for expanded clones.

>TRBJ1-1|NA|TRBV5-4
ASSIRQVLNTEAF
>TRBJ2-7|NA|TRBV5-4
ASSLVGQLAYEQY
>TRBJ2-7|NA|TRBV3-1/TRBV3-2
ASSPRLAVSYEQY
>TRBJ1-2|NA|TRBV27
ASSSRTGVGYT
>TRBJ2-3|NA|TRBV5-4
ASTLGTGGTDTQY
>TRBJ2-6|NA|TRBV2
ASSEGSSGANVLT
>TRBJ2-7|NA|TRBV7-9
ASSSQTGEYNEQY
>TRBJ1-5|NA|TRBV19
ASSIEEGFTQPQH
>TRBJ1-3|NA|TRBV6-5
ASGASGNTIY
>TRBJ2-7|once|TRBV6-5
ASSRGQGASEQY
>TRBJ2-7|NA|TRBV4-1
ASSLQTPSRRGPSYEQY
>TRBJ1-2|NA|TRBV5-1
ASSSQGARNYGYT